One and the same sample provided the 16 T cell receptor beta chains below, sequenced in a study of shared clonotypes between healthy human individuals. The assay was immunoSEQ multiplex PCR, and TCRdb's table has in-frame clones only and misses some. Among 1,100,000 or so clones listed, around three quarters were seen once. The material sequenced was memory CD4+ T cells from PBMCs. The subset was: CD45RA-negative fraction. These TCRs come from a man aged 18 to 30 in good health. Some clones in this sample may be carry-over from other donors' samples.

This chain connects TRBV5-1 to TRBJ1-1; D uncertain. The CDR3 is made up of 14 amino acids. With 2 bases removed from V and 0 bases from J, the gap between germline ends came to 8 bases. Germline CDR1 reads SGHRS; CDR2 reads YFSETQ. CDR3 DNA sequence: TGCGCCAGCAGCTTCGACGGTTTGAACACTGAAGCTTTCTTT. Amino acids: CASSFDGLNTEAFF.

The gene calls are TRBV9 and TRBJ2-5; 10 bases fit TRBD1. CDR3 length: 14 amino acids. Germline V gene sequence: CDR1 SGDLS, CDR2 YYNGEE. The V segment lost 4 bases and the J segment 6 bases; nucleotides outside the gene matches: 6. CDR3 region: CASSSGTGEKTQYF. Written as DNA, the CDR3 is TGTGCCAGCAGCTCCGGGACAGGGGAAAAGACCCAGTACTTC.

The chain links TRBV2 to TRBJ2-5; 8 bases are a match to TRBD1. CDR1 SNHLY and CDR2 FYNNEI come from the germline V gene. The trim removed 6 bases at V and 0 bases at J, leaving 3 bases unmatched. The CDR3 consists of 14 residues. CDR3 region: CASREDRDQETQYF. Written as DNA, the CDR3 is TGTGCCAGCAGAGAGGACAGGGACCAAGAGACCCAGTACTTC.

The rearrangement joins TRBV5-1 to TRBJ2-2, with TRBD1 matching 12 bases. CDR1 and CDR2 (germline): SGHRS, YFSETQ. V trimming: 2 bases; J trimming: 3 bases; junction bases outside the gene matches: 5. This CDR3 contains 17 residues. The CDR3 DNA is TGCGCCAGCAGCTTATCGGGGACAGGGGGCGACACCGGGGAGCTGTTTTTT. It translates to CASSLSGTGGDTGELFF.

A word on this clone: The sample contains more than one DNA sequence encoding this CDR3. The rearrangement joins TRBV29-1 to TRBJ2-7; 11 nucleotides line up with TRBD2. The CDR3 consists of 13 residues. Per germline, CDR1 SQVTM and CDR2 ANQGSEA. Unmatched junction bases numbered 3, after V lost 4 bases and J lost 4 bases. CDR3 protein: CSVVSSGGYEQYF. CDR3 DNA: TGCAGCGTTGTTTCTAGCGGGGGGTACGAGCAGTACTTC.

J is TRBJ2-5 and V is TRBV5-6; 7 positions agree with TRBD1. V shed 3 bases and J 2 bases; nucleotides not matched to a gene: 4. CDR1 SGHDT and CDR2 YYEEEE come from the germline V gene. The CDR3 spans 14 residues. CDR3 DNA: TGTGCCAGCAGCTCGGACAGGAGACAAGAGACCCAGTACTTC. It translates to CASSSDRRQETQYF.

On this clone itself: This CDR3 is also generated by other DNA sequences in the sample. This chain uses TRBV7-9 with TRBJ2-2; no firm D call. Trimming shortened V by 1 base and J by 6 bases, and 3 bases separated the two germline ends. The CDR3 covers 12 residues. Germline CDR1 SEHNR, CDR2 FQNEAQ (reference sequence). The CDR3 DNA reads TGTGCCAGCAGCTTAGTTTCCGGGGAGCTGTTTTTT. Translating it yields CASSLVSGELFF.

Points on this clone: Within the sample, other DNA sequences also encode this same CDR3. CDR3 in amino acids: CASSPGLNTEAFF. In nucleotides, the CDR3 is TGTGCCAGCAGCCCAGGACTGAACACTGAAGCTTTCTTT. J is TRBJ1-1 and V is TRBV7-3; D uncertain. The CDR3 is 13 amino acids. Germline CDR1 reads SGHTA; CDR2 reads FQGTGA. V gave up 5 bases and J gave up 0 bases, with 7 bases separating them.

The chain joins TRBV7-8 to TRBJ2-7; 9 bases fit TRBD2. CDR1 is SGHVS and CDR2 is FQNEAQ in the germline V gene. The CDR3 is made up of 14 amino acids. J was trimmed by 5 bases and V by 1 base; bases with no gene match: 3. This CDR3 is CASSLGEREDEQYF. CDR3 nucleotides: TGTGCCAGCAGCTTAGGGGAGCGGGAGGACGAGCAGTACTTC.

V is TRBV2 and J is TRBJ2-7, with D perhaps TRBD1 (6 bases). The CDR3 totals 13 residues. V was pared by 7 bases and J by 2 bases, with 12 bases between. The germline CDR1 and CDR2 sequences are SNHLY and FYNNEI. The CDR3 DNA reads TGTGCCAGCAAGCAGGGGACGACCTACGAGCAGTACTTC. Translating it yields CASKQGTTYEQYF.

This sequence joins TRBV4-3 and TRBJ1-2; D is unclear. CDR3 length equals 13 residues. From germline, CDR1 is LGHNA and CDR2 YSLEER. The V end lost 2 bases, the J end lost 2 bases, and 6 bases lay between the germline ends. Here the CDR3 DNA reads TGCGCCAGCAGCCAAACTATAAACTATGGCTACACCTTC. This encodes CASSQTINYGYTF.

This chain links TRBV19 with TRBJ1-2; D remains unclear. Between the trimmed V and J ends, which lost 1 base and 5 bases, there was a span of 11 bases. Germline CDR1 LNHDA, CDR2 SQIVND (reference sequence). This CDR3 spans 14 amino acids. CDR3 sequence reads: CASSIVSHRYGYTF. CDR3 coding DNA: TGTGCCAGTAGTATAGTATCACACCGTTATGGCTACACCTTC.

The sample holds one count of this clone. Additional DNA sequences in this sample encode the identical CDR3. The chain couples TRBV7-9 to TRBJ1-2, with D tentatively TRBD1 (5 bases). The V gene's germline CDR1 is SEHNR and CDR2 FQNEAQ (reference sequence). The CDR3 extends over 13 amino acids. The V end was cut by 2 bases, the J end by 7 bases, with 11 bases between. The CDR3 coding sequence is TGTGCCAGCAGCTTATTTCAGGGTCTTGGCTACACCTTC. Its protein is CASSLFQGLGYTF.

The chain carries TRBV9 and TRBJ2-7, with D unclear. In germline, CDR1 is SGDLS, CDR2 YYNGEE. V was pared by 0 bases and J by 1 base, with 11 bases between. The CDR3 loop spans 15 amino acids. CDR3 DNA sequence: TGTGCCAGCAGCGTAGGACCGACTTCATCCTACGAGCAGTACTTC. This codes for CASSVGPTSSYEQYF.

J is TRBJ1-1 and V is TRBV28; 7 positions match TRBD1. CDR1 is MDHEN, CDR2 SYDVKM, per germline. The ends lost 6 bases at V and 2 bases at J; junction bases unmatched: 9. This CDR3 is 15 amino acids long. The CDR3: CASRGTANFNTEAFF. The CDR3, as DNA: TGTGCCAGCAGAGGGACAGCTAATTTTAACACTGAAGCTTTCTTT.

As for this clone: Other nucleotide sequences from this sample produce the same CDR3. The J gene is TRBJ2-1, the V gene TRBV5-1; TRBD2 matches at 12 bases. V was pared by 3 bases and J by 4 bases, with 8 bases of the junction left unmatched. CDR1 is SGHRS, CDR2 YFSETQ, per germline. This CDR3 has 17 amino acids. The CDR3 coding sequence is TGCGCCAGCAGCTGGGGACTAGCGGGTGGCTATTACAATGAGCAGTTCTTC. The encoded protein is CASSWGLAGGYYNEQFF.